This T cell receptor beta chain was sequenced during a study of blood T cell repertoires in COVID-19. The table lists this clone with a few counts. TCRdb's copy holds only in-frame clones and misses some; the assay was immunoSEQ multiplex PCR. Altogether about 280,000 clones are present, 65% to 90% being singletons, with the ten largest covering 10% to 15%. The CDR3 loop spans 19 amino acids. V shed 3 bases, J shed 0 bases, and the junction held 13 bases outside the gene matches. The germline V gene encodes CDR1 LNHDA and CDR2 SQIVND (reference sequence). The receptor was isolated from a human donor in a cohort sampled during active COVID-19. Material for sequencing was peripheral blood. The chain uses TRBV19 and TRBJ1-5, with TRBD1 matching over 8 bases. The CDR3 nucleotides read TGTGCCAGTAGTATGTCACTACCTGGGACAGGCGATAGCAATCAGCCCCAGCATTTT. It encodes CASSMSLPGTGDSNQPQHF.